The next 16 T cell receptor beta chains were all read from a single sample in a study of shared clonotypes between healthy human individuals. Clones were read by immunoSEQ multiplex PCR, and TCRdb kept only the in-frame ones, dropping some. The data show 1.6 million or so clones, 98% to 99% seen once. The sample taken for sequencing was naive CD4+ T cells sorted from blood. Subset reported: CD45RA+ positively selected. These receptors originate from a man between 25 and 39 years old in good health.

This chain links TRBV18 with TRBJ2-1; the D is unclear. V shed 2 bases and J shed 6 bases, with 11 bases lying between them. Germline V gives CDR1 KGHSH, CDR2 LQKENI. CDR3 length: 14 amino acids. For the CDR3, the DNA is TGTGCCAGCTCACCAAAGGGCCCCCCCAATGAGCAGTTCTTC. Translation gives CASSPKGPPNEQFF.

This chain connects TRBV7-6 to TRBJ2-5, with D uncertain. The germline V gene encodes CDR1 SGHVS and CDR2 FNYEAQ. CDR3 length: 13 residues. V was clipped by 1 base and J by 2 bases, with 5 bases between them. This CDR3 is CASSLVSQETQYF. Here the CDR3 DNA reads TGTGCCAGCAGCTTAGTTAGTCAAGAGACCCAGTACTTC. The whole variable domain, remainder taken from reference TRBV7-6 and TRBJ2-5, is GAGVSQSPRYKVTKRGQDVALRCDPISGHVSLYWYRQALGQGPEFLTYFNYEAQQDKSGLPNDRFSAERPEGSISTLTIQRTEQRDSAMYRCASSLVSQETQYFGPGTRLLVL.

This clone occurred once. The rearrangement joins TRBV28 to TRBJ2-1, with unresolved D. The CDR3 covers 13 residues. Trimming left V 4 bases short and J 2 bases short, with 6 bases between. CDR1 MDHEN and CDR2 SYDVKM come from the germline V gene. The CDR3 loop reads CASSSGTYNEQFF. The CDR3 nucleotides read TGTGCCAGCAGTTCCGGTACCTACAATGAGCAGTTCTTC. Full variable domain (rest looked up from reference TRBV28 and TRBJ2-1): DVKVTQSSRYLVKRTGEKVFLECVQDMDHENMFWYRQDPGLGLRLIYFSYDVKMKEKGDIPEGYSVSREKKERFSLILESASTNQTSMYLCASSSGTYNEQFFGPGTRLTVL.

CDR3 loop: CATNTGGRDREQFF. The CDR3 DNA is TGCGCCACCAACACTGGCGGGAGGGATCGGGAGCAGTTCTTC. The V and J genes are TRBV10-1 and TRBJ2-1, with 9 nucleotides matching TRBD2. The germline V gene has CDR1 WNHNN and CDR2 SYGVQD (reference sequence). The CDR3 totals 14 residues. V gave up 10 bases and J gave up 10 bases; unmatched junction bases: 14.

The chain uses TRBV10-3 and TRBJ2-2, with D unresolved. This CDR3 spans 13 amino acids. CDR1 ENHRY and CDR2 SYGVKD come from the germline V gene. The V gene lost 6 bases and the J gene lost 2 bases, with 7 bases spanning the gap. The CDR3 bases are TGTGCCATCAGGGAAATAAACACCGGGGAGCTGTTTTTT. Translation gives CAIREINTGELFF.

This chain uses TRBV7-2 with TRBJ2-1, with 7 bases fitting TRBD1. The length of the CDR3 is 15 residues. Germline CDR1 is SGHTA and CDR2 is FQGNSA. Trimming took 5 bases from V and 7 from J; bases not matched to a gene: 11. The CDR3 here is CASSVDRASVNEQFF. CDR3 bases: TGTGCCAGCAGCGTAGACAGGGCCAGTGTTAATGAGCAGTTCTTC.

J is TRBJ2-7 and V is TRBV10-2; no clear D. The CDR3 extends over 12 amino acids. Per germline, CDR1 WSHSY and CDR2 SAAADI. With 8 bases removed from V and 4 bases from J, the gap between germline ends came to 12 bases. The CDR3 region is CASGLVSYEQYF. In DNA form, the CDR3 reads TGCGCCAGCGGGCTAGTCTCTTACGAGCAGTACTTC.

The chain has TRBV5-1 and TRBJ2-5; the D gene is possibly TRBD2 (7 bases). V lost 4 bases, J lost 5 bases, and 21 bases lay in between. Germline CDR1 and CDR2: SGHRS and YFSETQ. The CDR3 loop spans 16 amino acids. CDR3 sequence: CASSPGAAGDLETQYF. The CDR3 DNA reads TGCGCCAGCAGCCCAGGGGCGGCGGGAGATCTGGAGACCCAGTACTTC.

The chain is built from TRBV29-1 and TRBJ1-1, with TRBD1 matching 7 bases. The germline V gene has CDR1 SQVTM and CDR2 ANQGSEA. Trimming at V came to 5 bases and at J to 3 bases, leaving 9 bases not matched to a gene. The CDR3 length is 14 residues. The CDR3 DNA is TGCAGCGTTTCACACAGGGGTGGCGACACTGAAGCTTTCTTT. It is translated as CSVSHRGGDTEAFF.

The chain joins TRBV2 to TRBJ1-1, with a possible D match to TRBD1 (6 bases). CDR1 and CDR2 (germline): SNHLY, FYNNEI. This CDR3 is built from 14 residues. V lost 5 bases, J lost 5 bases, and 15 bases lay in between. The CDR3 DNA reads TGTGCCAGCAGTCTACAGGGTACTTCGACTGAAGCTTTCTTT. This codes for CASSLQGTSTEAFF.

This clone occurred once. This sequence joins TRBV11-2 and TRBJ1-2; 7 bases are shared with TRBD1. V shed 5 bases and J 1 base; nucleotides not matched to a gene: 7. In germline, CDR1 is SGHAT, CDR2 FQNNGV. The CDR3 consists of 15 residues. The CDR3 spells CASSKSRDSNYGYTF. Written as DNA, the CDR3 is TGTGCCAGCAGCAAAAGCCGGGACAGTAACTATGGCTACACCTTC.

The V and J genes are TRBV5-1 and TRBJ2-3; 7 nucleotides line up with TRBD2. The CDR3 length is 17 residues. J gave up 3 bases and V 0 bases, and 10 bases lay outside the gene matches. Per the germline V gene, CDR1 is SGHRS and CDR2 is YFSETQ. The CDR3 loop is CASSLAVLASGTDTQYF. The CDR3 region has the DNA TGCGCCAGCAGCTTGGCCGTGTTGGCTAGCGGAACAGATACGCAGTATTTT.

The chain carries TRBV15 and TRBJ1-2; D call uncertain. The CDR3 extends over 13 amino acids. V was clipped by 3 bases and J by 3 bases, with 8 bases between them. CDR1 LNHNV and CDR2 YYDKDF come from the germline V gene (reference sequence). This chain's CDR3 is CATSSGRDYGYTF. In DNA form, the CDR3 reads TGTGCCACCAGCAGTGGACGGGACTATGGCTACACCTTC.

The chain employs TRBV5-4 and TRBJ2-7; 9 nucleotides match TRBD1. V shed 7 bases, J shed 3 bases, and the junction held 8 bases outside the gene matches. Germline assignment: CDR1 SGHNT and CDR2 YYREEE (reference sequence). This CDR3 is built from 14 residues. The CDR3 DNA is TGTGCCAGCGGGGGCGGGACAGGGATCTACGAGCAGTACTTC. Amino acid sequence: CASGGGTGIYEQYF.

This clone was detected only once. CDR3: CASSSGVGNQPQHF. DNA of the CDR3: TGTGCCAGCTCATCGGGGGTTGGCAATCAGCCCCAGCATTTT. This sequence joins TRBV18 and TRBJ1-5, with D perhaps TRBD1 (5 bases). Trimming left V 5 bases short and J 2 bases short, with 10 bases between. The length of the CDR3 is 14 residues. Germline CDR1 and CDR2: KGHSH and LQKENI.

The V and J genes are TRBV4-3 and TRBJ2-1, with 10 positions matching TRBD2. Trimming at V came to 0 bases and at J to 8 bases, leaving 7 bases not matched to a gene. The CDR3 loop spans 16 amino acids. Per germline, CDR1 LGHNA and CDR2 YSLEER. DNA of the CDR3: TGCGCCAGCAGCCAAGATCCGCCTAGCGGGAGTCATGAGCAGTTCTTC. Protein: CASSQDPPSGSHEQFF.